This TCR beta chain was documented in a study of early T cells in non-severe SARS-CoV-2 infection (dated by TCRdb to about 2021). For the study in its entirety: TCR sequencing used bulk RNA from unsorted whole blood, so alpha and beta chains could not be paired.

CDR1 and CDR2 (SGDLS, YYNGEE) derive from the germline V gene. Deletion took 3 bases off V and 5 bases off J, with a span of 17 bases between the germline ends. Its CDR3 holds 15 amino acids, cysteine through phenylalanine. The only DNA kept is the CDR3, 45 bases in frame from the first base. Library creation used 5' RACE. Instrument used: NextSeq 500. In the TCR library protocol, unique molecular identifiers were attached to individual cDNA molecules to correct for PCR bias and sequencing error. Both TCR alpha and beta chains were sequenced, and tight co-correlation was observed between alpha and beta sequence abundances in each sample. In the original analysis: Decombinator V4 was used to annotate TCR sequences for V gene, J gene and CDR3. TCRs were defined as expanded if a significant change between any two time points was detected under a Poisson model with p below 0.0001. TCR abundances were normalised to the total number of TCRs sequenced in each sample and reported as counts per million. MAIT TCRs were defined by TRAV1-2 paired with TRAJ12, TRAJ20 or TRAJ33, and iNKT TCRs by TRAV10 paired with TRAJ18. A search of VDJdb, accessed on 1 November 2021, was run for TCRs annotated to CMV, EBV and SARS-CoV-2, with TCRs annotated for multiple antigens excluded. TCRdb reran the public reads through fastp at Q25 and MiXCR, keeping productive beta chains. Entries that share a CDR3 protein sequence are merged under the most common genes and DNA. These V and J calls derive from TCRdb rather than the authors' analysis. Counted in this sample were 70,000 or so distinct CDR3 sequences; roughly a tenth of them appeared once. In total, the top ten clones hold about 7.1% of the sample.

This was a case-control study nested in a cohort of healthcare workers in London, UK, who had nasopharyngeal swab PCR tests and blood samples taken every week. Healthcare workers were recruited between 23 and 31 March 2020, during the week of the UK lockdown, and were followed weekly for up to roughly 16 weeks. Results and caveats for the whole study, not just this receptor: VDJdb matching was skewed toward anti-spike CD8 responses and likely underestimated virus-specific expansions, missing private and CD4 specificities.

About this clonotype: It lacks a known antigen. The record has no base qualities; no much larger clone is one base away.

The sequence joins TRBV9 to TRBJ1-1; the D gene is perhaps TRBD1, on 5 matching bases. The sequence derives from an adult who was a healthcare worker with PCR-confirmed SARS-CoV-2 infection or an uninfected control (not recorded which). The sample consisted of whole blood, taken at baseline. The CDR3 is CASSAGAGLHTEAFF. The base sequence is TGTGCCAGCAGCGCTGGGGCAGGGCTGCATACTGAAGCTTTCTTT.